These 23 T cell receptor beta chains came from one sample sequenced in a study of T and B cells in COVID-19 patients (dated by TCRdb to 2019 to 2021). TRB repertoires were amplified using roughly 240-550 ng of genomic DNA isolated from blood. The reads were generated on an Illumina MiSeq. TRB rearrangements were amplified by multiplex PCR with BIOMED2 TRB-A/B primer pools. TCRdb reprocessed the public reads (quality trimming at Q25 with fastp, clone calling with MiXCR) and kept in-frame beta chains. CDR3 protein sequences are deduplicated, and each keeps its most common genes and DNA. This sample holds some 13,000 distinct CDR3 sequences; roughly 23% were observed only once. The ten largest clones represent 3.5% to 4.5% of the sample. The sample comprised blood. The receptor set was obtained from a human donor who had recovered from COVID-19.

As concerns this clonotype: With a much larger clone just one base away, this may be a read error. This chain uses TRBV6-4 with TRBJ2-1; D unresolved. CDR3 size: 13 residues. CDR1 MRHNA and CDR2 SNTAGT come from the germline V gene. This CDR3 reads CARSDNSYNEQFF. The CDR3 DNA follows: TGTGCCAGAAGTGATAACAGCTACAATGAGCAGTTCTTC.

A remark on this clonotype: No DNA is shown, since the ends of the CDR3 on it are uncertain; the CDR3 is the one TCRdb lists. V gene TRBV27 combines with J gene TRBJ1-5; the table names TRBD1, a call not compared with the DNA. Germline CDR1 is MNHEY and CDR2 is SMNVEV (reference sequence). The CDR3 is 15 residues long, ends included. The CDR3 reads CASSFLAGSNQPQHF.

This chain uses TRBV12-3 or TRBV12-4 with TRBJ1-5; D possibly corresponds to TRBD1 (6 bases). V was shortened by 4 bases and J by 4 bases, with 14 bases between the two germline ends. The CDR3 consists of 15 residues. CDR3 sequence (DNA): TGTGCCAGCAGTTGGGCCACAGGGCAAAATCAGCCCCAGCATTTT. Its translation is CASSWATGQNQPQHF.

This clonotype counts as medium-sized. The rearrangement links TRBV27 to TRBJ2-7; 7 bases agree with TRBD1. V was clipped by 5 bases and J by 5 bases; unmatched bases: 9. The V gene's germline CDR1 is MNHEY and CDR2 SMNVEV (reference sequence). This CDR3 region has 14 residues. CDR3 in amino acids: CASSLQGVFDEQYF. CDR3 in DNA: TGTGCCAGCAGTCTTCAGGGGGTATTTGACGAGCAGTACTTC.

This clonotype was detected ten times or more. The rearrangement joins TRBV6-6 to TRBJ2-1, with TRBD2 matching 7 bases. The trim removed 7 bases at V and 0 bases at J, leaving 12 bases unmatched. The germline V gene has CDR1 MNHNY and CDR2 SVGAGI (reference sequence). CDR3 size: 17 residues. The CDR3 loop reads CASTGRSAGVSYNEQFF. Written as DNA, the CDR3 is TGTGCCAGCACCGGTCGGTCCGCGGGGGTCTCCTACAATGAGCAGTTCTTC.

V gene TRBV30 combines with J gene TRBJ1-5; D is uncertain. The ends were cut back, 0 bases at V and 2 bases at J, with 5 bases in the middle. Germline CDR1 and CDR2: GTSNPN and SVGIG (reference sequence). CDR3 length: 13 residues. The CDR3 DNA reads TGTGCCTGGAGTGTAAACGGCAATCAGCCCCAGCATTTT. Its translation: CAWSVNGNQPQHF.

This clonotype counts as medium-sized. This chain uses TRBV6-5 with TRBJ2-1; D is undetermined. Germline CDR1 is MNHEY and CDR2 is SVGAGI. The V and J ends lost 2 bases and 6 bases respectively, with 17 bases between them. This CDR3 region has 16 residues. CDR3 DNA sequence: TGTGCCAGCAGTTACCACGCCGGTGGAGCTGGCAATGAGCAGTTCTTC. It encodes CASSYHAGGAGNEQFF.

At least ten counts were recorded for this clonotype. The chain carries TRBV27 and TRBJ1-4; 9 nucleotides agree with TRBD1. The germline CDR1 and CDR2 sequences are MNHEY and SMNVEV (reference sequence). This CDR3 contains 17 residues. The junction had 7 bases not matched to a gene; V was cut back by 0 bases and J by 5 bases. The DNA of the CDR3 is TGTGCCAGCAGTTTATCGGGGACAGGGCTAGTGAATGAAAAACTGTTTTTT. This encodes CASSLSGTGLVNEKLFF.

This clonotype turned up a few times. The chain has TRBV18 and TRBJ1-3; D perhaps matches TRBD1 (5 bases). Germline CDR1 KGHSH, CDR2 LQKENI. The CDR3 covers 14 residues. V lost 4 bases and J lost 4, with 11 bases in between. The CDR3 DNA is TGTGCCAGCTCACGGGGGATTGACGGAAACACCATATATTTT. Its protein is CASSRGIDGNTIYF.

This clonotype was recorded a few times. This chain links TRBV24-1 with TRBJ2-5, with D possibly being TRBD1 (5 bases). Germline V gene data show CDR1 as KGHDR and CDR2 as SFDVKD. Between the trimmed V and J ends, which lost 4 bases and 4 bases, there was a span of 15 bases. The length of the CDR3 is 15 residues. In DNA form, the CDR3 reads TGTGCCACCAGTGACAGGGTTTTAAGGCCAGAGACCCAGTACTTC. Its translation: CATSDRVLRPETQYF.

This clonotype is labeled medium-sized (0.01 to 0.1%). The chain joins TRBV6-5 to TRBJ2-1; tentatively, D is TRBD2 (6 bases). The germline V and J ends were trimmed by 5 bases and 1 base, with 9 bases remaining between them. The CDR3 totals 14 residues. The germline V gene has CDR1 MNHEY and CDR2 SVGAGI. CDR3 coding DNA: TGTGCCAGCAGTCACGGACTATCCTACAATGAGCAGTTCTTC. Its translation is CASSHGLSYNEQFF.

In its sample, this clonotype was seen many times. CDR3 sequence: CASSPPGRQETQYF. As DNA, the CDR3 is TGTGCCAGCTCACCACCGGGGCGGCAAGAGACCCAGTACTTC. V gene TRBV18 combines with J gene TRBJ2-5; a weak D match, TRBD1 (5 bases). The CDR3 runs 14 residues. Germline V gene sequence: CDR1 KGHSH, CDR2 LQKENI. The V end was cut by 0 bases, the J end by 2 bases, with 7 bases between.

This clonotype was detected only a few times. The gene calls are TRBV5-1 and TRBJ1-2; 7 bases line up with TRBD1. Germline CDR1 reads SGHRS; CDR2 reads YFSETQ. Trimming at V came to 0 bases and at J to 4 bases, leaving 3 bases not matched to a gene. The CDR3 runs to 14 residues. The CDR3 loop is CASSLDRTGYGYTF. CDR3 DNA: TGCGCCAGCAGCTTGGATAGGACAGGCTATGGCTACACCTTC.

In this sample, this clonotype turned up a few times. The chain employs TRBV7-9 and TRBJ1-2; 8 bases map to TRBD1. CDR3 length: 15 residues. CDR1 is SEHNR, CDR2 FQNEAQ, per germline (reference sequence). The ends lost 4 bases at V and 2 bases at J; junction bases unmatched: 6. CDR3 residues: CASSSRTGRNYGYTF. The CDR3 bases are TGTGCCAGCAGCTCGCGGACAGGGAGGAACTATGGCTACACCTTC.

The chain links TRBV6-2 or TRBV6-3 to TRBJ2-7, with 9 bases lining up with TRBD2. Germline lookup yields CDR1 MNHEY and CDR2 SVGEGT. With 4 bases clipped from V and 2 bases from J, the junction kept 3 bases outside the gene matches. CDR3 length equals 14 residues. The CDR3 nucleotides read TGTGCCAGCAGTTTAGCGGGGGAGACCTACGAGCAGTACTTC. It encodes CASSLAGETYEQYF.

This clonotype has just a few counts. V gene TRBV6-4 combines with J gene TRBJ1-6, with TRBD1 matching 9 bases. The CDR3 is 16 amino acids. Germline V gene sequence: CDR1 MRHNA, CDR2 SNTAGT. The J segment lost 5 bases and the V segment lost 2 bases, leaving 4 bases of the junction unmatched. CDR3 nucleotide sequence: TGTGCCAGCAGTGACCAAACAGGGGGCGATAATTCACCCCTCCACTTT. This translates into CASSDQTGGDNSPLHF.

By share of the sample, this clonotype is medium-sized. The chain joins TRBV6-5 to TRBJ1-1; 8 nucleotides align to TRBD1. The CDR3 sequence is 18 residues long. Germline trimming cut 6 bases from V and 5 bases from J; bases unmatched to any gene: 20. CDR1 and CDR2 from the germline V gene are MNHEY and SVGAGI. The CDR3 sequence is CASSRGSGWDRRGTEAFF. DNA for the CDR3: TGTGCCAGCAGCCGGGGCAGTGGGTGGGACAGGCGAGGGACTGAAGCTTTCTTT.

This rearrangement joins TRBV6-5 to TRBJ1-5, with D maybe TRBD1 (5 bases). With 7 bases removed from V and 9 bases from J, the gap between germline ends came to 22 bases. Germline V gene sequence: CDR1 MNHEY, CDR2 SVGAGI. CDR3 size: 15 residues. CDR3 loop: CASKGRGTAGGPQHF. As DNA, the CDR3 is TGTGCCAGCAAGGGGCGAGGGACCGCCGGCGGGCCCCAGCATTTT.

By frequency in the sample, this clonotype is medium-sized. The rearrangement joins TRBV29-1 to TRBJ2-5; no firm D call. Trimming stripped 0 bases from V and 5 bases from J, with 16 bases between. The CDR3 contains 15 residues. Germline CDR1 reads SQVTM; CDR2 reads ANQGSEA. The CDR3 nucleotides read TGCAGCGTTGAAGATCCCTGGTCCGGGTCCGAGACCCAGTACTTC. As protein: CSVEDPWSGSETQYF.

This clonotype was seen more than once but under ten times. The J gene is TRBJ1-1, the V gene TRBV6-1; no definite D call. Germline V gene lookup returns CDR1 MNHNS and CDR2 SASEGT. V was cut by 0 bases and J by 8 bases, with 10 bases left in between. This CDR3 comprises 13 residues. The CDR3 loop is CASSEAVEREAFF. The CDR3 bases are TGTGCCAGCAGTGAAGCCGTGGAGAGAGAAGCTTTCTTT.

This clonotype has ten or more counts. The chain combines TRBV15 with TRBJ2-4; no clear D. This CDR3 spans 15 amino acids. Trimming shortened V by 1 base and J by 3 bases, and 10 bases separated the two germline ends. Germline V CDR1 and CDR2: LNHNV, YYDKDF (reference sequence). As DNA, the CDR3 is TGTGCCACCAGCAGAGTTGCTTCCCTCAAAAACATTCAGTACTTC. It yields the protein CATSRVASLKNIQYF.

In its sample, this clonotype ranks as medium-sized (0.01 to 0.1%). This chain uses TRBV29-1 with TRBJ2-1; 7 bases agree with TRBD1. With V trimmed by 5 bases and J by 4 bases, 11 bases remained unmatched. Germline V gives CDR1 SQVTM, CDR2 ANQGSEA. The CDR3 has 15 amino acids. The CDR3 DNA reads as TGCAGCGTTAAGGGGACAGCCGCTTCTTACAATGAGCAGTTCTTC. Translated: CSVKGTAASYNEQFF.

Relative to its sample, this clonotype is medium-sized. The chain uses TRBV5-4 and TRBJ2-2, with 9 bases fitting TRBD1. With V trimmed by 2 bases and J by 2 bases, 4 bases remained unmatched. CDR1 and CDR2 from the germline V gene are SGHNT and YYREEE (reference sequence). This CDR3 comprises 16 residues. DNA for the CDR3: TGTGCCAGCAGCTTTACAGGGGGCCTCAACACCGGGGAGCTGTTTTTT. This sequence encodes CASSFTGGLNTGELFF. Full variable domain (outside the CDR3, taken from reference TRBV5-4 and TRBJ2-2): ETGVTQSPTHLIKTRGQQVTLRCSSQSGHNTVSWYQQALGQGPQFIFQYYREEENGRGNFPPRFSGLQFPNYSSELNVNALELDDSALYLCASSFTGGLNTGELFFGEGSRLTVL.